This T cell receptor (beta chain) stems from a study of T cell changes during pregnancy in multiple sclerosis. Clones were sequenced by immunoSEQ multiplex PCR, and TCRdb holds only the in-frame ones, with some missing. The repertoire has tens of thousands of clones, more than 75% of them found once; the top ten carry about 5.4%. This CDR3 is 16 amino acids long. Germline V gene lookup returns CDR1 SGHDT and CDR2 YYEEEE. The ends lost 3 bases at V and 8 bases at J; junction bases unmatched: 16. This TCR came from a female donor in good health, enrolled as a control in a pregnancy study. The starting material was CD8+ T cells from peripheral blood mononuclear cells, obtained after pregnancy. The chain combines TRBV5-6 with TRBJ1-1, with 7 bases matching TRBD1. The CDR3 DNA reads as TGTGCCAGCAGCTCAACCCTCCTCACGGTCAGGGGGGAAGCTTTCTTT. This encodes CASSSTLLTVRGEAFF.